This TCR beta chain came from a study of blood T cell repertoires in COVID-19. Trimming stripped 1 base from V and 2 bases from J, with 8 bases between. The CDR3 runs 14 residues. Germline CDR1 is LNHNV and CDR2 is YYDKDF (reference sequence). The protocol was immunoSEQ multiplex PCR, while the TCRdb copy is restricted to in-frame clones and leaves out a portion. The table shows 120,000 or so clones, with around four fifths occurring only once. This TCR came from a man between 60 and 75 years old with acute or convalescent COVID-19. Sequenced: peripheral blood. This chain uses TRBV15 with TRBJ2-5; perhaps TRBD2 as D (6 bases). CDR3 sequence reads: CATSRAGRQETQYF. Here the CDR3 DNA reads TGTGCCACCAGCAGAGCCGGGAGACAAGAGACCCAGTACTTC.